This T cell receptor (beta chain) stems from a study of neurological immune-mediated disorders. Whole-study findings and limits: None of the CDR3 amino acid sequences found in expanded clones was shared across subjects. This suggests that the TCR-beta repertoires were private in all groups. The most TCR clonal expansion was seen in HTLV-1-associated myelopathy, whereas the least was seen in multiple sclerosis, below the level in healthy controls.

One entry per CDR3 protein, called by TCRdb with MiXCR from the 5' RACE reads. The repertoire holds tens of thousands of distinct CDR3 sequences, with over 9.5% as singletons. V trimming: 5 bases; J trimming: 5 bases; junction bases outside the gene matches: 12. The CDR3 runs 15 residues. CDR1 and CDR2 from the germline V gene are DFQATT and SNEGSKA (reference sequence). There are a few counts of this clonotype. Its antigen is not identified. This chain connects TRBV20-1 to TRBJ2-5; 9 bases agree with TRBD2. Sequences were obtained from PBMCs. The sequence was obtained from a female donor in good health. The DNA for the CDR3 is TGCAGTGCTCCCCGGGGCGGGAGGGCCGGGGAGACCCAGTACTTC. Translating it yields CSAPRGGRAGETQYF.